This record concerns one T cell receptor (beta chain) sequence. Primers used in a second PCR of roughly 6 to 12 cycles were a sample-barcoded 5' primer and a J-beta primer mix. TCRdb re-analysed the 5' RACE reads in MiXCR, keeping a single row per CDR3 protein. The sample includes roughly 800,000 distinct CDR3 sequences, around a quarter of them seen just once. The data derive from a study of blood T cells in healthy people across ages. Overall study context: Per every two T cells, about one barcoded beta molecule was captured by template switching.

In germline, CDR1 is DFQATT, CDR2 SNEGSKA (reference sequence). V lost 7 bases and J lost 10; bases outside the gene matches: 7. CDR3 size: 11 residues. These same data were also listed under a study on T cells of mothers and their children.

This rearrangement joins TRBV20-1 to TRBJ2-1, with TRBD2 matching 7 bases. Sequenced sample: blood. The receptor comes from a boy aged 5-17 years in good health. CDR3 nucleotide sequence: TGCAGTGTTCAGCCGGGGGGAGAGCAGTTCTTC. Protein sequence: CSVQPGGEQFF.